Included here is one T cell receptor beta chain sequence, with context. There are a few counts of this clonotype. Its antigen is unknown. No base-level quality is on record; no much larger clone is a single base apart. This entry is derived from a study of T cells after yellow fever vaccination (dated by TCRdb to between 2018 and 2020). In the study overall: Libraries from fractions with low cell numbers were prepared with the SMART-Seq v4 Ultra Low Input RNA kit. To follow T-cell clones before and after both primary and booster YFV17D yellow fever vaccination, bulk TCR alpha and beta repertoires underwent longitudinal sequencing. Blood samples were taken at several timepoints before and after primary and secondary immunization, and bulk PBMC replicates and cell subsets were isolated. Two healthy male donors made up the cohort, one aged 18 to 29 years and the other aged 30 to 40 years. Overall study results and their limits: A small fraction of clonotypes showed up in both the CD4 and CD8 compartments, probably as a result of convergent recombination. The secondary T-cell response was weaker than the primary response but faster, peaking on day 5 instead of day 15. After the booster, most clones that had expanded after primary vaccination were detected again (nearly 97% of CD4 and roughly 86% of CD8), suggesting broad maintenance of memory. Computational filtering was required because FACS-sorted repertoires could contain abundant contaminating clonotypes from the bulk population. Only two donors were included in the study, so the extent to which the findings can be generalized is limited.

This sample was sequenced with an Illumina NovaSeq 6000. TCR cDNA was made using 5'RACE template switching, a step that added a universal primer site and unique molecular identifiers. Priming of cDNA synthesis was performed from both the TCR alpha and TCR beta constant segments. Libraries were amplified in two PCR steps, with sample barcodes and sequencing adapters added in the second step. Sequencing of libraries was performed on Illumina HiSeq 2500 (2x100 bp) or NovaSeq (2x150 bp). As for the original processing: MIGEC handled demultiplexing of reads and collapsing into UMI consensus sequences, while MiXCR performed V(D)J alignment. Vaccine-responding clonotypes were defined with edgeR using replicate PBMC samples, requiring FDR below 0.01 and a log2 fold change above 5 up to day 15. Each bulk clonotype was labeled CD4 or CD8 based on which sequenced repertoire, CD4 or CD8, contained the clonotype at higher abundance. The raw public data were reprocessed by TCRdb itself: fastp quality trimming at Q25, MiXCR clonotype calling, in-frame beta chains only. Entries that share a CDR3 protein sequence are merged under the most common genes and DNA. TCRdb's processing, not the authors' own work, is the source of the V and J calls. Present in this sample are 130,000 or so distinct CDR3 sequences, approximately 16% of which were seen just once. Roughly 44% of the sample comes from the top ten.

V was cut back by 4 bases and J by 4 bases, leaving a gap of 22 bases between them. The CDR3 covers 17 residues, taking in both the cysteine and the phenylalanine. The entry retains the CDR3 DNA only, 51 bases that are in frame from base 1. The germline V gene encodes CDR1 MGHRA and CDR2 YSYEKL. In light of the paper, this sample's treatment or condition label describes: live attenuated yellow fever vaccine strain. A standard Ficoll-Paque protocol was used to isolate PBMCs from peripheral blood. CD4 and CD8 T-cell fractions were isolated with Dynabeads CD4 and CD8 positive selection kits. TriZol was used to extract RNA from bulk PBMCs, from CD4 and CD8 fractions, and from dextramer-positive and dextramer-negative fractions.

This TCR was sampled from a man younger than 35 who received the YFV17D yellow fever vaccine. This chain is built from TRBV4-1 and TRBJ1-1; the D gene cannot be resolved reliably. The material sequenced was CD8+ T cells sorted from PBMCs, taken 5 days after the yellow fever booster vaccination. For the CDR3, the sequence is CASSLEVHLVDGTEAFF. Here is the DNA: TGCGCCAGCAGCCTCGAAGTTCACCTGGTGGACGGCACTGAAGCTTTCTTT.